These 29 T cell receptor beta chains were all obtained from the same sample, sequenced in a study of blood T cell repertoires in COVID-19. Data came from immunoSEQ multiplex PCR; TCRdb stores just in-frame clones and leaves some out. The profile shows around 310,000 clones, approximately 88% of them singletons. The sequencing input was PBMCs or T cells enriched from blood (not recorded which). Every receptor here comes from a man aged 25-40 years who had recovered from COVID-19.

The chain combines TRBV7-9 with TRBJ2-3; TRBD1 matches at 10 bases. The V gene's germline CDR1 is SEHNR and CDR2 FQNEAQ (reference sequence). V lost 4 bases and J lost 3; bases outside the gene matches: 7. This CDR3 is 16 amino acids long. CDR3 in amino acids: CASSSRQGARTDTQYF. The CDR3 nucleotides are TGTGCCAGCAGCTCCAGACAGGGGGCTAGGACAGATACGCAGTATTTT.

The CDR3, as DNA: TGTGCCAGCTCACCGAGAATAGCTCGAAACACCGGGGAGCTGTTTTTT. The encoded protein is CASSPRIARNTGELFF. The gene calls are TRBV18 and TRBJ2-2, with D unclear. The CDR3 spans 16 residues. V was shortened by 3 bases and J by 2 bases, with 13 bases between the two germline ends. Germline values: CDR1 KGHSH, CDR2 LQKENI.

This clone was seen just once. V and J are TRBV28 and TRBJ2-7, with a tentative D call TRBD2 (6 bases). Germline CDR1 reads MDHEN; CDR2 reads SYDVKM. V lost 3 bases, J lost 7 bases, and 16 bases lay in between. The CDR3 has 14 residues. DNA of the CDR3: TGTGCCAGCAGTTTCCAGGGAGGCCCGGGGGAGCAGTACTTC. Translating gives CASSFQGGPGEQYF.

About this clone itself: This sample includes further DNA sequences coding for the same CDR3. This chain connects TRBV28 to TRBJ2-7, with 7 bases that match TRBD1. Germline CDR1 and CDR2: MDHEN and SYDVKM. This CDR3 contains 14 residues. The junction had 3 bases not matched to a gene; V was cut back by 0 bases and J by 4 bases. The CDR3 region is CASSLWDRSYEQYF. The CDR3 DNA follows: TGTGCCAGCAGTTTATGGGACAGGTCTTACGAGCAGTACTTC.

The chain links TRBV6-5 to TRBJ2-1; 11 nucleotides align to TRBD1. CDR1 and CDR2 from the germline V gene are MNHEY and SVGAGI. CDR3 size: 16 residues. Unmatched junction bases numbered 6, after V lost 0 bases and J lost 8 bases. CDR3 DNA sequence: TGTGCCAGCAGTTACTCGAAGGGACAGGGGGTCCATGAGCAGTTCTTC. Translated: CASSYSKGQGVHEQFF.

The V and J genes are TRBV7-9 and TRBJ2-3; 10 bases line up with TRBD2. V lost 5 bases and J lost 5; bases outside the gene matches: 31. The CDR3 spans 23 residues. CDR1 and CDR2 from the germline V gene are SEHNR and FQNEAQ (reference sequence). This chain's CDR3 is CASSTSGGKRGGLYRFIRDTQYF. The CDR3 DNA reads as TGTGCCAGCAGCACATCCGGCGGGAAGCGGGGGGGCCTTTACCGCTTCATCCGAGATACGCAGTATTTT.

The chain joins TRBV7-8 to TRBJ1-1; no reliable D call. Germline-derived CDR1 and CDR2 are SGHVS and FQNEAQ. The CDR3 contains 16 residues. Trimming removed 0 bases at V and 1 base at J, with 12 bases between. CDR3 sequence (DNA): TGTGCCAGCAGCTTAGCTATCGGGGTAGGGAACACTGAAGCTTTCTTT. This translates into CASSLAIGVGNTEAFF.

The chain joins TRBV19 to TRBJ2-5; possibly TRBD1 for D (6 bases). This CDR3 region has 13 residues. CDR1 is LNHDA, CDR2 SQIVND, per germline (reference sequence). Trimming cost V 4 bases and J 5 bases, with 11 bases left between them. The CDR3 DNA sequence: TGTGCCAGTAGTACGACAGGCAGGGAGACCCAGTACTTC. This codes for CASSTTGRETQYF.

This clone has just one count. This chain uses TRBV3-1 (or the pseudogene TRBV3-2) with TRBJ2-1; 10 nucleotides line up with TRBD2. Germline-derived CDR1 and CDR2 are LGHDT and YNNKEL (reference sequence). The CDR3 length is 17 residues. J lost 8 bases, V lost 7 bases, and 17 bases had no gene match. Here the CDR3 DNA reads TGTGCCAGCAATTCGATTACCGTAGCGGGGGGAGGGGATGAGCAGTTCTTC. Its protein product is CASNSITVAGGGDEQFF.

The V call is TRBV30, the J call TRBJ1-6, with D unresolved. The CDR3 has 16 amino acids. Germline V gene sequence: CDR1 GTSNPN, CDR2 SVGIG (reference sequence). Trimming removed 4 bases from V and 8 bases from J, with 21 bases in between. CDR3 loop: CAWTARQDFLDSPLHF. DNA for the CDR3: TGTGCCTGGACGGCAAGGCAGGACTTTTTGGATTCACCCCTCCACTTT.

The genes are TRBV30 and TRBJ2-5; no definite D call. Germline V gene lookup returns CDR1 GTSNPN and CDR2 SVGIG (reference sequence). The CDR3 length is 12 residues. V gave up 3 bases and J gave up 5 bases, with 10 bases separating them. The CDR3 loop is CAWSLLEETQYF. In DNA form, the CDR3 reads TGTGCCTGGAGCCTCCTGGAGGAGACCCAGTACTTC. Supplemented by reference TRBV30 and TRBJ2-5, the full variable domain reads SQTIHQWPATLVQPVGSPLSLECTVEGTSNPNLYWYRQAAGRGLQLLFYSVGIGQISSEVPQNLSASRPQDRQFILSSKKLLLSDSGFYLCAWSLLEETQYFGPGTRLLVL.

The V gene is TRBV10-2, the J gene TRBJ1-1; no firm D call. Trimming shortened V by 0 bases and J by 3 bases, and 8 bases separated the two germline ends. The CDR3 runs to 14 residues. Germline assignment: CDR1 WSHSY and CDR2 SAAADI. The CDR3 loop reads CASSESDGYTEAFF. The CDR3 nucleotides read TGCGCCAGCAGTGAGTCCGACGGGTACACTGAAGCTTTCTTT.

This clone was seen a single time. The chain has TRBV5-8 and TRBJ1-1; D is ambiguous. Germline CDR1 and CDR2: SGHTS and YDEGEE. CDR3 length equals 12 residues. V lost 1 base to trimming and J lost 10 bases, with 11 bases between them. Here the CDR3 DNA reads TGTGCCAGCAGCTTGCAGGCCCTTGGAGCTTTCTTT. This sequence encodes CASSLQALGAFF. Variable domain in full (rest from reference TRBV5-8 and TRBJ1-1): EAGVTQSPTHLIKTRGQQATLRCSPISGHTSVYWYQQALGLGLQFLLWYDEGEERNRGNFPPRFSGRQFPNYSSELNVNALELEDSALYLCASSLQALGAFFGQGTRLTVV.

The chain has TRBV2 and TRBJ2-4; tentative D call: TRBD1 (5 bases). Germline CDR1 SNHLY, CDR2 FYNNEI. Trimming cost V 7 bases and J 0 bases, with 10 bases left between them. CDR3 length: 14 amino acids. Here the CDR3 reads CASIFRGAKNIQYF. CDR3 nucleotide sequence: TGTGCCAGCATTTTTAGGGGAGCCAAAAACATTCAGTACTTC.

The chain uses TRBV30 and TRBJ1-4; no clear D gene. Germline assignment: CDR1 GTSNPN and CDR2 SVGIG (reference sequence). V was clipped by 3 bases and J by 4 bases, with 12 bases between them. The CDR3 consists of 14 residues. In DNA form, the CDR3 reads TGTGCCTGGAGCTGGGAGAGGGATAATGAAAAACTGTTTTTT. It yields the protein CAWSWERDNEKLFF.

The rearrangement joins TRBV28 to TRBJ2-1; maybe TRBD1 (6 bases). V lost 6 bases and J lost 8, with 17 bases in between. The germline V gene encodes CDR1 MDHEN and CDR2 SYDVKM. The CDR3 extends over 14 amino acids. DNA for the CDR3: TGTGCCAGCAGCCGAAAAAACAGGGTTTATGAGCAGTTCTTC. Protein sequence: CASSRKNRVYEQFF.

The V and J genes are TRBV5-1 and TRBJ2-5, with D perhaps matching TRBD1 (5 bases). Deletions cut 4 bases from V and 0 bases from J, with 7 bases between. Per germline, CDR1 SGHRS and CDR2 YFSETQ. CDR3 length: 13 residues. The CDR3, as DNA: TGCGCCAGCAGCCACAGGTACCAAGAGACCCAGTACTTC. Protein: CASSHRYQETQYF.

The chain links TRBV2 to TRBJ2-7; 8 positions match TRBD1. Germline V CDR1 and CDR2: SNHLY, FYNNEI. CDR3 length: 14 amino acids. The J segment lost 1 base and the V segment lost 6 bases, leaving 5 bases of the junction unmatched. The CDR3 nucleotides read TGTGCCAGCAGAGAGACAGGGGCGTCCTACGAGCAGTACTTC. It translates to CASRETGASYEQYF.

The chain links TRBV28 to TRBJ1-2, with D tentatively TRBD1 (6 bases). The germline CDR1 and CDR2 sequences are MDHEN and SYDVKM. The germline V and J ends were trimmed by 5 bases and 4 bases, with 11 bases remaining between them. The CDR3 contains 13 residues. CDR3 bases: TGTGCCAGCAGTGAGTCAGGGGTCTATGGCTACACCTTC. Translating gives CASSESGVYGYTF.

The chain has TRBV7-2 and TRBJ2-4; weak D call: TRBD2 (6 bases). V dropped 5 bases and J dropped 7 bases, with 21 bases sitting between them. The CDR3 contains 16 residues. The germline CDR1 and CDR2 sequences are SGHTA and FQGNSA. The CDR3 sequence: CASSLIWREQWNIQYF. The CDR3 DNA is TGTGCCAGCAGCCTTATCTGGCGGGAACAATGGAACATTCAGTACTTC.

This rearrangement joins TRBV13 to TRBJ2-7; 8 bases fit TRBD2. Trimming at V came to 4 bases and at J to 7 bases, leaving 15 bases not matched to a gene. Germline V gene sequence: CDR1 PRHDT, CDR2 FYEKMQ (reference sequence). CDR3 size: 16 residues. CDR3 sequence: CASSSPEERGMGEQYF. The DNA for the CDR3 is TGTGCCAGCAGCTCCCCGGAGGAGCGGGGGATGGGGGAGCAGTACTTC.

The chain combines TRBV13 with TRBJ2-7; TRBD1 matches 7 bases. Germline V CDR1 and CDR2: PRHDT, FYEKMQ (reference sequence). This CDR3 spans 16 amino acids. V gave up 5 bases and J gave up 2 bases; unmatched junction bases: 12. The DNA of the CDR3 is TGTGCCAGCAGCCCTTCGACAGGGACGATTGCCTACGAGCAGTACTTC. This translates into CASSPSTGTIAYEQYF.

The V gene is TRBV28, the J gene TRBJ2-5, with D maybe TRBD1 (6 bases). Germline V gene lookup returns CDR1 MDHEN and CDR2 SYDVKM. CDR3 size: 16 residues. The V and J ends lost 4 bases and 5 bases respectively, with 20 bases between them. In nucleotides, the CDR3 is TGTGCCAGCAGTTCGCTTAGGGACATCACCCAGGAGACCCAGTACTTC. The encoded protein is CASSSLRDITQETQYF.

The chain is built from TRBV11-2 and TRBJ2-7, with D possibly being TRBD1 (5 bases). The CDR3 consists of 13 residues. Germline V CDR1 and CDR2: SGHAT, FQNNGV. Trimming removed 0 bases at V and 6 bases at J, with 9 bases between. CDR3 in amino acids: CASSLDRQLEQYF. In nucleotides, the CDR3 is TGTGCCAGCAGCTTAGATAGACAGCTCGAGCAGTACTTC.

The gene calls are TRBV7-2 and TRBJ2-1; 9 bases align to TRBD1. Looked up from germline, CDR1 is SGHTA and CDR2 is FQGNSA. This CDR3 contains 15 residues. Germline trimming cut 1 base from V and 10 bases from J; bases unmatched to any gene: 8. The CDR3 coding sequence is TGTGCCAGCAGCTTAGAAGGGACAGGGTCTCGGGAGCAGTTCTTC. Translation: CASSLEGTGSREQFF.

The genes are TRBV5-1 and TRBJ1-6; D unclear. This CDR3 is built from 13 residues. Per germline, CDR1 SGHRS and CDR2 YFSETQ. V was trimmed by 0 bases and J by 10 bases, leaving 8 bases between them. CDR3 DNA sequence: TGCGCCAGCAGCTTGGGGGCTCGATCACCCCTCCACTTT. It codes for CASSLGARSPLHF.

This clone was seen once. The V and J genes are TRBV30 and TRBJ2-3, with 9 bases lining up with TRBD2. The CDR3 consists of 15 residues. V lost 2 bases, J lost 2 bases, and 5 bases stayed unmatched. Germline V gene sequence: CDR1 GTSNPN, CDR2 SVGIG (reference sequence). CDR3 bases: TGTGCCTGGAGTATGGGCGGGGGGGCCACAGATACGCAGTATTTT. Translating it yields CAWSMGGGATDTQYF.

The chain employs TRBV7-3 and TRBJ1-6; D gene unclear. Trimming stripped 2 bases from V and 4 bases from J, with 3 bases between. The CDR3 covers 13 residues. Germline lookup yields CDR1 SGHTA and CDR2 FQGTGA. CDR3 in amino acids: CASSLQYNSPLHF. DNA of the CDR3: TGTGCCAGCAGCTTACAGTATAATTCACCCCTCCACTTT.

The rearrangement joins TRBV18 to TRBJ2-5, with D possibly matching TRBD2 (6 bases). The germline CDR1 and CDR2 sequences are KGHSH and LQKENI. Trimming shortened V by 0 bases and J by 5 bases, and 10 bases separated the two germline ends. The length of the CDR3 is 14 residues. CDR3 protein: CASSPPEGRETQYF. The CDR3 bases are TGTGCCAGCTCACCACCGGAAGGGAGGGAGACCCAGTACTTC. The full variable domain, completed using reference TRBV18 and TRBJ2-5, is NAGVMQNPRHLVRRRGQEARLRCSPMKGHSHVYWYRQLPEEGLKFMVYLQKENIIDESGMPKERFSAEFPKEGPSILRIQQVVRGDSAAYFCASSPPEGRETQYFGPGTRLLVL.